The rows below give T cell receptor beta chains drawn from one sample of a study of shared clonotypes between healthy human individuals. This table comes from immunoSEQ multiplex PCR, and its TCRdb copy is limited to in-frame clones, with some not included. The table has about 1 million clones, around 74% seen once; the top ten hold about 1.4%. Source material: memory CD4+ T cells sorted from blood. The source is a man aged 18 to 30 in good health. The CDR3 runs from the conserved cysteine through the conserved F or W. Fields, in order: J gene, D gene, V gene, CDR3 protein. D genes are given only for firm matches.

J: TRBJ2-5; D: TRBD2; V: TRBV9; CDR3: CASSHRGGETQYF
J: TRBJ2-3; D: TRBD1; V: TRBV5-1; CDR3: CASSRGQGPSTDTQYF
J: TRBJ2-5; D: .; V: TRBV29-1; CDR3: CSVRGGSPQETQYF
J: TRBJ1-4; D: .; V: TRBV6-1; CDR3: CASRAGFSSNEKLFF
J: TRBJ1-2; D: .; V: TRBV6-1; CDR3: CAGRSSPNYGYTF
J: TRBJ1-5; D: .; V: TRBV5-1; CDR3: CASSSTEGGQPQHF
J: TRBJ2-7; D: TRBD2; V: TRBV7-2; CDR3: CASSSGTTYEQYF
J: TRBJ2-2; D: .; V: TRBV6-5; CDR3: CATTRGSGTGELFF
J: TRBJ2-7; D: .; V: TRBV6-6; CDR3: CASTRPGSPSYEQYF
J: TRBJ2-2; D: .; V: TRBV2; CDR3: CASSLPGQGGTGELFF
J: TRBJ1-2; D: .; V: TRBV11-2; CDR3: CASSLDHSGPYGYTF
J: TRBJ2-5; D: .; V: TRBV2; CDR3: CASRGDGPRYF
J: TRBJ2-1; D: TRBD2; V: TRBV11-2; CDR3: CASSFNPSGSSYNEQFF
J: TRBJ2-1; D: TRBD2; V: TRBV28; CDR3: CASSPGLAGNEQFF
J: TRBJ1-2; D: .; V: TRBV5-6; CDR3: CASSLVGVANYGYTF
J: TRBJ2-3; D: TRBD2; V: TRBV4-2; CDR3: CASSQGTSGDNTQYF
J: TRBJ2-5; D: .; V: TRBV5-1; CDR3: CASSLDGARGETQYF
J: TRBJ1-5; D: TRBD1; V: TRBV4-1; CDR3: CASSPLGQGAQPQHF
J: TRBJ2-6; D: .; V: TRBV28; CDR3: CASSTQGRGAGANVLTF
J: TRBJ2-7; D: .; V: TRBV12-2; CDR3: CASPPTPGTTPEQYF
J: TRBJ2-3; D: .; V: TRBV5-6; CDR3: CASSLEPRTDTQYF
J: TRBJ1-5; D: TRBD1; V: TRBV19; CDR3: CASRGQQGAGQPQHF
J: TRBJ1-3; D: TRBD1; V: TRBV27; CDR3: CASRKTYRGQGNTIYF
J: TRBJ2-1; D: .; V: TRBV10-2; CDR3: CASRLVRGGSYNEQFF
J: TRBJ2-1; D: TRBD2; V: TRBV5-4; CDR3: CASSLLAGGYNEQFF
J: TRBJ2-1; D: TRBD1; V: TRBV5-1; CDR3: CASSPTGNNEQFF
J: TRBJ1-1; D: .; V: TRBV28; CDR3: CASSLSAVRPAFF
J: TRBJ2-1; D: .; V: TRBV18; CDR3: CASQPPGSASYNEQFF
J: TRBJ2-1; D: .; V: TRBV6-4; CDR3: CASKISTTGRSGNEQFF
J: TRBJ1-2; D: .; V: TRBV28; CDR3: CASSLLTRAGYGYTF
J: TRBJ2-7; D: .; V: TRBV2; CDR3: CASSEAGLGEQYF
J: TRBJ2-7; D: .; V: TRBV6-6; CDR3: CASSFNSYEQYF
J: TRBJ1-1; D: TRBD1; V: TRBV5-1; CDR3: CASSPFSGTANTEAFF
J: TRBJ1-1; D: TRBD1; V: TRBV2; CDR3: CASSELGTGGQGETEAFF
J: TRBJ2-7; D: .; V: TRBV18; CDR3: CASSPHPGSSYEQYF
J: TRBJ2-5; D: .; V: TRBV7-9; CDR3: CASSFRGGLQETQYF
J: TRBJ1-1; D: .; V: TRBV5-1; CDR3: CASSLYGSPEAFF
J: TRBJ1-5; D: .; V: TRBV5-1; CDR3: CASSLGGGQPQHF
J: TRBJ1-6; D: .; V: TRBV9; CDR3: CASSLGPDGANSPLHF
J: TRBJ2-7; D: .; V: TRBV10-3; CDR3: CAISEASAYEQYF
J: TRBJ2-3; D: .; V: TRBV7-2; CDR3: CASSRPSTDTQYF
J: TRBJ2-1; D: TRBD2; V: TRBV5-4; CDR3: CASSPTSVGYNEQFF
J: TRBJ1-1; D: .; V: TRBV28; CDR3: CASSGSGGQDTEAFF
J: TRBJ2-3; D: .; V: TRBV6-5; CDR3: CASSTRGTQYF
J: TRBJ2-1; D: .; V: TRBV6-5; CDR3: CASSYLRGGTYNEQFF
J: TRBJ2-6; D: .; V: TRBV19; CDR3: CASSIGQGGLNVLTF
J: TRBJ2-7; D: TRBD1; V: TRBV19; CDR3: CARSPAGTGAYEQYF
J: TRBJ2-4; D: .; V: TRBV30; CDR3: CAWDGGAKNIQYF
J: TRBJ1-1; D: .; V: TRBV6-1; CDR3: CASCPGTVMNTEAFF
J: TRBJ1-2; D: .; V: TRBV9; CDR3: CASSLMMEGTYGGYTF
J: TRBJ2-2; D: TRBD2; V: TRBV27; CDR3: CASSLRVAGALVFRELFF
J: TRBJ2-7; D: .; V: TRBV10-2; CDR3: CASSDTAARSSYEQYF
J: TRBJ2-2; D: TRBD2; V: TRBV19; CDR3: CASSLRETGELFF